These 21 T cell receptor beta chains were all obtained from the same sample, sequenced in a study of CD8+CD57+ T cells in acquired aplastic anemia. The template used for profiling TCR beta VDJ and CDR3 was genomic DNA. TCRdb ran MiXCR on the reads and lists one entry per CDR3 protein. The table lists about 110,000 distinct CDR3 sequences, 40% to 60% of them singletons. The sample comprised sorted CD4+, CD8+, or CD8+CD57+ T cells (not recorded which) from PBMCs. The receptors come from a human donor in good health, serving as a control.

This clonotype showed up many times. V is TRBV11-2 and J is TRBJ1-1; D may be TRBD1 (6 bases). V lost 1 base, J lost 4 bases, and 19 bases lay in between. The CDR3 covers 17 residues. Per the germline V gene, CDR1 is SGHAT and CDR2 is FQNNGV. The CDR3 DNA reads as TGTGCCAGCAGCTTAGCCGGGATCAAGGGGGTGCGCACTGAAGCTTTCTTT. Translated, it gives CASSLAGIKGVRTEAFF.

This clonotype was seen repeatedly, ten times or more. The V and J genes are TRBV20-1 and TRBJ2-3; D possibly uses TRBD1 or TRBD2 (5 bases each). V lost 0 bases and J 3 bases, leaving 10 bases between the germline ends. This CDR3 has 14 residues. Germline-derived CDR1 and CDR2 are DFQATT and SNEGSKA (reference sequence). CDR3 region: CSARDPGRTDTQYF. DNA of the CDR3: TGCAGTGCTAGAGACCCGGGACGTACAGATACGCAGTATTTT.

This clonotype was counted at least ten times. V usage is TRBV5-6 and J usage is TRBJ2-7; D not resolved. Germline V CDR1 and CDR2: SGHDT, YYEEEE. The CDR3 has 12 amino acids. V was shortened by 3 bases and J by 3 bases, with 7 bases between the two germline ends. CDR3 in amino acids: CASSSYSYEQYF. DNA of the CDR3: TGTGCCAGCAGCTCATACAGCTACGAGCAGTACTTC.

This clonotype was recorded a few times. The chain is built from TRBV12-3 or TRBV12-4 and TRBJ1-6; tentatively, D is TRBD1 (5 bases). The germline V and J ends were trimmed by 10 bases and 6 bases, with 16 bases remaining between them. The CDR3 contains 14 residues. CDR3 sequence (DNA): TGTGCCACCTGCGAAAGGGACGGTAATTCACCCCTCCACTTT. This encodes CATCERDGNSPLHF.

This clonotype came up a few times. A read error may be the cause here, since a much bigger clone is one base away. The rearrangement joins TRBV4-3 to TRBJ2-1; a weak D match, TRBD1 (6 bases). The CDR3 has 15 amino acids. V gave up 0 bases and J gave up 8 bases, with 14 bases separating them. Germline CDR1 and CDR2: LGHNA and YSLEER. The CDR3 coding sequence is TGCGCCAGCAGCCAAGACCGCGACAGGTACGATGAGCAGTTCTTC. Protein product: CASSQDRDRYDEQFF.

The table lists this clonotype with a few counts. The V call is TRBV10-3, the J call TRBJ1-3; D gene uncertain. The CDR3 consists of 14 residues. V lost 2 bases to trimming and J lost 4 bases, with 9 bases between them. CDR1 and CDR2 from the germline V gene are ENHRY and SYGVKD. CDR3 sequence reads: CAISEAGAGNTIYF. The CDR3 DNA reads as TGTGCCATCAGTGAGGCAGGAGCGGGAAACACCATATATTTT.

This clonotype has ten or more counts. The chain recombines TRBV27 with TRBJ2-3; TRBD1 might be the D (6 bases). CDR1 MNHEY and CDR2 SMNVEV come from the germline V gene (reference sequence). CDR3 length: 16 amino acids. Between the trimmed V and J ends, which lost 3 bases and 3 bases, there was a span of 16 bases. The CDR3 DNA is TGTGCCAGCAGTTTGGTGTGGACAGAGAGTACAGATACGCAGTATTTT. Protein sequence: CASSLVWTESTDTQYF.

This clonotype was counted ten times or more. This chain joins TRBV14 and TRBJ1-1; 7 positions agree with TRBD1. Trimming removed 2 bases from V and 4 bases from J; junction bases left unmatched: 7. Germline V CDR1 and CDR2: SGHDN, FVKESK. The CDR3 consists of 15 residues. The CDR3 spells CASSQSDRVSTEAFF. The CDR3 coding sequence is TGTGCCAGCAGCCAATCAGACAGGGTCTCCACTGAAGCTTTCTTT.

Ten or more counts support this clonotype. This rearrangement joins TRBV5-6 to TRBJ1-4; D remains unclear. The CDR3 extends over 12 amino acids. CDR1 is SGHDT, CDR2 YYEEEE, per germline. V lost 0 bases and J 8 bases, leaving 5 bases between the germline ends. DNA for the CDR3: TGTGCCAGCAGCTTGGTAGGGGAAAAACTGTTTTTT. Encoded protein: CASSLVGEKLFF.

CDR3 amino acids: CASSSPQGGNTEAFF. CDR3 DNA sequence: TGTGCCAGCTCATCCCCTCAGGGGGGGAACACTGAAGCTTTCTTT. The V gene is TRBV18, the J gene TRBJ1-1; 7 nucleotides line up with TRBD1. With 5 bases clipped from V and 1 base from J, the junction kept 7 bases outside the gene matches. Germline values: CDR1 KGHSH, CDR2 LQKENI. The CDR3 spans 15 residues.

This clonotype has ten or more counts. The chain links TRBV19 to TRBJ1-5; 10 bases are a match to TRBD1. CDR1 is LNHDA, CDR2 SQIVND, per germline (reference sequence). The CDR3 length is 17 residues. J was trimmed by 5 bases and V by 4 bases; bases with no gene match: 11. The chain's CDR3 is CASSTGSRDRGHQPQHF. Written as DNA, the CDR3 is TGTGCCAGTAGTACAGGCTCACGGGACAGGGGTCATCAGCCCCAGCATTTT.

The V call is TRBV25-1, the J call TRBJ2-5, with D hard to call. Per germline, CDR1 MGHDK and CDR2 SYGVNS. The ends were cut back, 8 bases at V and 0 bases at J, with 22 bases in the middle. The CDR3 consists of 17 residues. The CDR3 spells CASGLPPHRVYQETQYF. CDR3 in DNA: TGTGCCAGCGGCTTGCCTCCTCACAGAGTGTACCAAGAGACCCAGTACTTC.

Comments on this clonotype: A much more abundant neighbour one base away suggests this may be a read error. In DNA form, the CDR3 reads TGCAGCGTTGAAGATCTTCGGGAGCAAGAGACCCAGTACTTC. It specifies CSVEDLREQETQYF. This sequence joins TRBV29-1 and TRBJ2-5; weak D call: TRBD2 (6 bases). Trimming pared 0 bases from V and 2 bases from J, leaving 10 bases between. Germline values: CDR1 SQVTM, CDR2 ANQGSEA. The CDR3 runs 14 residues.

The chain is built from TRBV25-1 and TRBJ2-7; TRBD1 aligns across 11 bases. The CDR3 is 16 amino acids. J lost 2 bases, V lost 10 bases, and 13 bases had no gene match. Looked up from germline, CDR1 is MGHDK and CDR2 is SYGVNS. CDR3 DNA: TGTGCCATCTTACGCTCCCCGGGACAGGGGGCCTACGAGCAGTACTTC. Its protein product is CAILRSPGQGAYEQYF.

The V and J genes are TRBV24-1 and TRBJ2-2, with 10 positions matching TRBD2. This CDR3 spans 16 amino acids. Unmatched junction bases numbered 11, after V lost 9 bases and J lost 5 bases. Germline loops: CDR1 KGHDR, CDR2 SFDVKD. CDR3 protein: CATRVRVAGGTGELFF. Written as DNA, the CDR3 is TGTGCCACCCGGGTCCGAGTAGCGGGAGGTACCGGGGAGCTGTTTTTT.

V gene TRBV10-1 combines with J gene TRBJ2-5, with TRBD2 identical over 12 bases. Germline V gene lookup returns CDR1 WNHNN and CDR2 SYGVQD (reference sequence). V trimming: 8 bases; J trimming: 1 base; junction bases outside the gene matches: 5. This CDR3 spans 15 amino acids. CDR3 DNA sequence: TGCGCCAGCGGATCTAGCGGGGGGGCCCAAGAGACCCAGTACTTC. Its protein is CASGSSGGAQETQYF.

Points on this clonotype: Sequence at one end of the junction differs from germline and may be a read error. The CDR3 loop reads CASSTAGEETQHF. The CDR3, as DNA: TGTGCCAGTAGTACTGCAGGGGAAGAGACCCAGCACTTC. The V and J genes are TRBV19 and TRBJ2-5, with a tentative D call TRBD1 (6 bases). Germline CDR1 and CDR2: LNHDA and SQIVND (reference sequence). This CDR3 region has 13 residues.

This clonotype has only a few counts. The rearrangement joins TRBV15 to TRBJ2-3; D gene uncertain. Looked up from germline, CDR1 is LNHNV and CDR2 is YYDKDF (reference sequence). Trimming pared 3 bases from V and 1 base from J, leaving 14 bases between. The CDR3 has 16 residues. As DNA, the CDR3 is TGTGCCACCAGCAGTGCCCAGAAGGCGGGCACAGATACGCAGTATTTT. Translating gives CATSSAQKAGTDTQYF.

This CDR3 is CATTEFGGYTF. CDR3 coding DNA: TGTGCCACCACTGAGTTCGGAGGCTACACCTTC. The chain joins TRBV10-3 to TRBJ1-2; no clear D gene. Germline V gene data show CDR1 as ENHRY and CDR2 as SYGVKD. V was clipped by 10 bases and J by 8 bases, with 14 bases between them. The CDR3 totals 11 residues.

This clonotype occurred many times. The gene calls are TRBV4-3 and TRBJ2-3; 10 bases fit TRBD2. This CDR3 is built from 15 residues. Looked up from germline, CDR1 is LGHNA and CDR2 is YSLEER. Losses at the gene ends were 3 bases for V and 1 base for J; bases not matched to a gene: 1. For the CDR3, the DNA is TGCGCCAGCAGCCAGCTAGCGGGGGGCACAGATACGCAGTATTTT. This encodes CASSQLAGGTDTQYF.

With regard to this clonotype: This may be a read error, as it is one base from a much larger clone. CDR3: CANGEDRAQPQHF. CDR3 nucleotide sequence: TGTGCCAACGGAGAGGACAGGGCTCAGCCCCAGCATTTT. This chain connects TRBV10-3 to TRBJ1-5, with 8 bases identical to TRBD1. The CDR3 contains 13 residues. The V segment lost 10 bases and the J segment 6 bases; nucleotides outside the gene matches: 8. Germline-derived CDR1 and CDR2 are ENHRY and SYGVKD.